These 6 T cell receptor beta chains were all obtained from the same sample, sequenced in a study of CD8+ T cells in alopecia areata. Indicated treatment: oral pan-JAK inhibitor, 5-10 mg twice daily. RNA, once extracted, was reverse transcribed into cDNA for use as the sequencing template. Clones were read by immunoSEQ multiplex PCR, and TCRdb kept only the in-frame ones, dropping some. The repertoire includes 100,000 to 120,000 clones, less than 70% of them detected once, and 3% to 4% sits in the top ten. Material: CD4+ T cells sorted from blood, obtained at week 24, from a patient treated with tofacitinib. The origin of the receptors is a human donor with alopecia areata.

Note on this clone: At one boundary the junction diverges from the germline segment, which might be a read error. The V call is TRBV2, the J call TRBJ2-1; a weak D match, TRBD2 (5 bases). This CDR3 is built from 15 residues. Germline CDR1 reads SNHLY; CDR2 reads FYNNEI. In DNA form, the CDR3 reads TGTGCCAGCAGTGAACAGGACTTTCTCTACAGTGAGCAGTTCTTC. Encoded protein: CASSEQDFLYSEQFF.

This clone was seen more than once but under ten times. J is TRBJ1-2 and V is TRBV29-1, with 8 positions matching TRBD1. The germline gives CDR1 SQVTM, CDR2 ANQGSEA. The V segment lost 2 bases and the J segment 8 bases; nucleotides outside the gene matches: 4. The CDR3 covers 12 residues. The CDR3 bases are TGCAGCGTTGAAAAACAGGGGGTAGGCTACACCTTC. Amino acids: CSVEKQGVGYTF. The full variable domain, in which reference TRBV29-1 and TRBJ1-2 provide the parts outside the CDR3, is SAVISQKPSRDICQRGTSLTIQCQVDSQVTMMFWYRQQPGQSLTLIATANQGSEATYESGFVIDKFPISRPNLTFSTLTVSNMSPEDSSIYLCSVEKQGVGYTFGSGTRLTVV.

V usage is TRBV5-1 and J usage is TRBJ2-2, with 8 bases lining up with TRBD2. V shed 2 bases, J shed 0 bases, and the junction held 6 bases outside the gene matches. The CDR3 contains 17 residues. Germline loops: CDR1 SGHRS, CDR2 YFSETQ. The DNA for the CDR3 is TGCGCCAGCAGCTTCGGGAGCGGGGGCACGAACACCGGGGAGCTGTTTTTT. This gives the protein CASSFGSGGTNTGELFF.

V is TRBV10-3 and J is TRBJ2-7; perhaps TRBD2 as D (5 bases). Trimming left V 3 bases short and J 4 bases short, with 13 bases between. This CDR3 is built from 14 residues. CDR1 is ENHRY, CDR2 SYGVKD, per germline. Here the CDR3 DNA reads TGTGCCATCAGTGATTTGGCGGGTGGTTACGAGCAGTACTTC. Amino acid sequence: CAISDLAGGYEQYF.

The chain has TRBV5-6 and TRBJ2-7, with D tentatively TRBD2 (5 bases). Per the germline V gene, CDR1 is SGHDT and CDR2 is YYEEEE. Between the trimmed V and J ends, which lost 6 bases and 2 bases, there was a span of 21 bases. The CDR3 is 16 amino acids. The CDR3 DNA sequence: TGTGCCAGCACCCCAGCAGCCCGGGGTCGAACCTACGAGCAGTACTTC. Translation: CASTPAARGRTYEQYF. The full variable domain, with the rest looked up from reference TRBV5-6 and TRBJ2-7, is DAGVTQSPTHLIKTRGQQVTLRCSPKSGHDTVSWYQQALGQGPQFIFQYYEEEERQRGNFPDRFSGHQFPNYSSELNVNALLLGDSALYLCASTPAARGRTYEQYFGPGTRLTVT.

J is TRBJ2-5 and V is TRBV20-1; D remains unclear. CDR1 is DFQATT and CDR2 is SNEGSKA in the germline V gene (reference sequence). The germline V and J ends were trimmed by 6 bases and 5 bases, with 7 bases remaining between them. The CDR3 totals 10 residues. CDR3 amino acids: CSATTETQYF. In nucleotides, the CDR3 is TGCAGTGCCACTACGGAGACCCAGTACTTC.